Detailed here is one TCR delta chain. Ten or more counts support this clone. There is no known antigen for this receptor. Per-base quality was not reported, and no clone a single base away is much larger than it. The method was multiplex PCR. Sequencing used an Illumina MiSeq. From each sorted gammadelta T cell sample, both TCR gamma (TRG) and TCR delta (TRD) chains were sequenced. The study's own analysis went as follows. The repertoire analyses drew on clonotype tree plots, the accumulated frequency of the top 20 clonotypes, and diversity index (DI) and D75 metrics. Identical DNA sequences were merged into single rows after TCRdb reprocessed the public reads with CATT. The V and J calls were determined by TCRdb, not by the authors. This sample gives 75,000 to 100,000 delta-chain clones in total; roughly 1.4% of them show up just once. Jointly, the top ten make up 7% to 9.5% of the sample. For bulk TCR repertoire analysis, Vgamma9/Vdelta2+ and Vdelta2-negative gammadelta T cell populations were flow-sorted out of peripheral blood mononuclear cells.

These data come from a study of γδ T cells in repeated Plasmodium falciparum infection (dated by TCRdb to the early 2020s). Describing the broader study: Malian children exposed to intense seasonal malaria transmission were enrolled in the natural-infection arm and compared with Australian children matched for age and gender. Four controlled human malaria infections were administered to roughly 5 malaria-naive U.S. adults over roughly 610 days by bites from P. falciparum NF54-infected Anopheles stephensi mosquitoes. Samples were collected from controlled-infection subjects at baseline, immediately before selected infections, and 21 days after each infection. Malian gammadelta TCR repertoires were analysed cross-sectionally during no-transmission periods and longitudinally across acute febrile malaria episodes. Using both natural infection in Mali and controlled human malaria infection, the study looked at the way repeated Plasmodium falciparum infection shapes the human gammadelta T cell repertoire.

The CDR3, cysteine through phenylalanine, is 15 amino acids long. The DNA shown is the 45-base CDR3, in frame from base 1. CDR1 and CDR2 (TSWWSYY, QGS) derive from the germline V gene. V is clipped by 1 base and J by 0 bases, and the sequence between their germline boundaries is 6 bases long. The paper's findings and limits, for the study overall: Analysis of inter-individual variability in gammadelta T cell responses was limited by the small size of the controlled-infection cohort. Compared with the repertoires of Australian children, the Vdelta2-negative gammadelta TCR repertoires of Malian children appeared more clonally expanded, less diverse and less shared. The Malian cohort was drawn from a small rural village made up mostly of one ethnic group, which limits generalizability. Across time and infection, the Vgamma9/Vdelta2+ TCR repertoires showed a highly stable polyclonal makeup, with many TCRgamma sequences overlapping between individuals. Repeated controlled infections appeared to drive waves of new clonotype selection in Vdelta2-negative, largely Vdelta1+, gammadelta TCR repertoires.

This clonotype was sampled from a pool of human donors (malaria-infected and uninfected, not separated). Sample: gamma-delta T cells from blood. The chain is made from TRDV1 and TRDJ2; the D gene is not confidently resolved. The CDR3 amino acid sequence is: CALGEPRALTAQLFF. Read as DNA, the sequence is TGTGCTCTTGGGGAACCGCGTGCTTTGACAGCACAACTCTTCTTT.